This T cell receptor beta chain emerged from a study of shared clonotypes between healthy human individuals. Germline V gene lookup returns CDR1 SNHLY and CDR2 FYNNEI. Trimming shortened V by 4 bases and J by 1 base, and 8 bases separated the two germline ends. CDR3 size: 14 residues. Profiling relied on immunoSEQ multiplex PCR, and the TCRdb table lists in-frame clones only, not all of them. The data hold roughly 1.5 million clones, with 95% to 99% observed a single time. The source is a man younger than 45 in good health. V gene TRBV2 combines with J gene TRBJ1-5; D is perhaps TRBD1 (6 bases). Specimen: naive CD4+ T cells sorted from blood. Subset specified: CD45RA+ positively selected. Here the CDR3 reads CASSVGGSNQPQHF. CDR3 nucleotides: TGTGCCAGCAGTGTAGGGGGAAGCAATCAGCCCCAGCATTTT.